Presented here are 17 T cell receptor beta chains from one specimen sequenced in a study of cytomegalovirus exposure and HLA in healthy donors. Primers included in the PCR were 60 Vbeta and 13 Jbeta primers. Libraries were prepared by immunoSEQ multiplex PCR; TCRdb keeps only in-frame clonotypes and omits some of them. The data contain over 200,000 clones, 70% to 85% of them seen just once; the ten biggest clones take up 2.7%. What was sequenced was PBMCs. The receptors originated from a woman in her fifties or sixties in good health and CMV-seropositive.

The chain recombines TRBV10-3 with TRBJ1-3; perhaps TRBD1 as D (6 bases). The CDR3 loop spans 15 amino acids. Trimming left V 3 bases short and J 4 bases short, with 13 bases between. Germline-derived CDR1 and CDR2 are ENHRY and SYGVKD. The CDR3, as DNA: TGTGCCATCAGTGACCCGGGAGGACAGGGAAACACCATATATTTT. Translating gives CAISDPGGQGNTIYF.

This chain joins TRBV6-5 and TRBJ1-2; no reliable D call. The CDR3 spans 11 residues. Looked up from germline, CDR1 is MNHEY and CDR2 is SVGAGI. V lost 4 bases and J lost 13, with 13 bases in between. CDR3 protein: CASSSDYTCTF. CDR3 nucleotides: TGTGCCAGCAGTTCCGACTACACGTGCACCTTC.

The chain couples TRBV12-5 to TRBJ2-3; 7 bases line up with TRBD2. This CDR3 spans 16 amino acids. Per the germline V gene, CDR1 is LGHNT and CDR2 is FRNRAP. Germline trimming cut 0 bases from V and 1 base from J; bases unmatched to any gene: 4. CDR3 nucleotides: TGTGCTAGTGGTTTGGTACTCCGGGAGGGCACAGATACGCAGTATTTT. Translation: CASGLVLREGTDTQYF.

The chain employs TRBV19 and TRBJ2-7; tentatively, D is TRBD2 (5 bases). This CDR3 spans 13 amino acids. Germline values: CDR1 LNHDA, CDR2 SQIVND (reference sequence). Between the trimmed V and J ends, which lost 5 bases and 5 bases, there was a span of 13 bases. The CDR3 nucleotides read TGTGCCAGTAGTCCCGGGGAATCCCACGAGCAGTACTTC. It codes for CASSPGESHEQYF.

CDR3 nucleotide sequence: TGCAGCGTTGCCCCAGGGGGCGAAAATGAGCAGTTCTTC. Translated, it gives CSVAPGGENEQFF. This chain connects TRBV29-1 to TRBJ2-1; TRBD1 aligns across 8 bases. There are 13 residues in the CDR3. The V gene end was trimmed by 4 bases and the J gene end by 7 bases; junction bases not matched to a gene: 6. Germline CDR1 SQVTM, CDR2 ANQGSEA.

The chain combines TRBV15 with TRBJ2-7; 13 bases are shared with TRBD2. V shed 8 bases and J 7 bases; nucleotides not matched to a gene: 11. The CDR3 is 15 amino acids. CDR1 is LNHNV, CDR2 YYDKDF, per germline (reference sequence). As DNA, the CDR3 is TGTGCCACCGCCACGGGACTAGCGGGAACTTTTGAGCAGTACTTC. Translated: CATATGLAGTFEQYF.

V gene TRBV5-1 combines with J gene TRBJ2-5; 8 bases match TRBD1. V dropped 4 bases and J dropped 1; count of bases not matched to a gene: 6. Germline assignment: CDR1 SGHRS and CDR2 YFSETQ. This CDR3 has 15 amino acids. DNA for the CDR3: TGCGCCAGCAGCCGGAAAACAGGGGGCCAAGAGACCCAGTACTTC. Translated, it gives CASSRKTGGQETQYF.

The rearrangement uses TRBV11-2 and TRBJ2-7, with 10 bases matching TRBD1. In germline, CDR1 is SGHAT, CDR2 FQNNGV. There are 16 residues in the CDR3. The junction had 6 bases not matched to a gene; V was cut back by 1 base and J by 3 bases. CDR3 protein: CASSLGGTGERYEQYF. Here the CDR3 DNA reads TGTGCCAGCAGCTTAGGGGGGACAGGGGAACGCTACGAGCAGTACTTC.

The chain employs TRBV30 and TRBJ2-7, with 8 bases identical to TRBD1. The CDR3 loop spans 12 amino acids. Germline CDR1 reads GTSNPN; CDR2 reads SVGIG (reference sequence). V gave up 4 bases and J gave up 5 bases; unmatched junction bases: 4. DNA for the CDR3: TGTGCCTGGAATAGACAGGGGAACGAGCAGTACTTC. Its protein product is CAWNRQGNEQYF. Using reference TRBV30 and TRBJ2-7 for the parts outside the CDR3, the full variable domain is SQTIHQWPATLVQPVGSPLSLECTVEGTSNPNLYWYRQAAGRGLQLLFYSVGIGQISSEVPQNLSASRPQDRQFILSSKKLLLSDSGFYLCAWNRQGNEQYFGPGTRLTVT.

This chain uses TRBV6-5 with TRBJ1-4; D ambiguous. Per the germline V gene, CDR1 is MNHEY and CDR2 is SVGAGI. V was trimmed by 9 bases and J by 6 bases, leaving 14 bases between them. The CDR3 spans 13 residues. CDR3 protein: CASGDGMDEKLFF. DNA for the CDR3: TGTGCCAGTGGAGACGGGATGGATGAAAAACTGTTTTTT.

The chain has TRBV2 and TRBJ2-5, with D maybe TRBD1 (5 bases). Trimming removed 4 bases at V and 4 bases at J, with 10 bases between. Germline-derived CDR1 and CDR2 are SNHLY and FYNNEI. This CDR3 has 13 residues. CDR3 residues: CASSGQTVETQYF. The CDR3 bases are TGTGCCAGCAGTGGACAGACTGTAGAGACCCAGTACTTC.

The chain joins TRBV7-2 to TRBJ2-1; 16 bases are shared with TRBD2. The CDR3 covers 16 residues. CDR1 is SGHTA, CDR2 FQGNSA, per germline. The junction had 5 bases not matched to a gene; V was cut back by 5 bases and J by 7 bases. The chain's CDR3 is CASSRGLAGGENEQFF. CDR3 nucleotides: TGTGCCAGCAGCCGGGGACTAGCGGGGGGGGAAAATGAGCAGTTCTTC.

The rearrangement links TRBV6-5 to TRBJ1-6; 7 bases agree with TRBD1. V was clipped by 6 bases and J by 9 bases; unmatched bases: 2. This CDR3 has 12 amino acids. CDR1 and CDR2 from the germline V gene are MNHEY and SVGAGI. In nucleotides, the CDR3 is TGTGCCAGCAGGGACAGGATTTCACCCCTCCACTTT. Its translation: CASRDRISPLHF.

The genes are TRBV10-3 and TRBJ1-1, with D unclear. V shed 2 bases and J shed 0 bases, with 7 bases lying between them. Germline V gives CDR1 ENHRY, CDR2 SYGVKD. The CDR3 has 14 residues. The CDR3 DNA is TGTGCCATCAGTGAGACAGAGATGAACACTGAAGCTTTCTTT. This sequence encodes CAISETEMNTEAFF.

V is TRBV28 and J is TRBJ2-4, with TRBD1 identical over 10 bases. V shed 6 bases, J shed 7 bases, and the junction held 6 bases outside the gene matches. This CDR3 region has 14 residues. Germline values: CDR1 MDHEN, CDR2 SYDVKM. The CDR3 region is CASRSPGQGNIQYF. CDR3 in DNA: TGTGCCAGCAGGAGCCCGGGACAGGGGAACATTCAGTACTTC.

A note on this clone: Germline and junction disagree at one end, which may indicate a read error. Written as DNA, the CDR3 is TGTTCCAGCAGCCTGGAGCGGGGTTACACCGGGGAGCTGTTTTTT. It encodes CSSSLERGYTGELFF. The chain carries TRBV7-9 and TRBJ2-2, with 7 bases fitting TRBD2. CDR3 size: 15 residues. Germline values: CDR1 SEHNR, CDR2 FQNEAQ (reference sequence).

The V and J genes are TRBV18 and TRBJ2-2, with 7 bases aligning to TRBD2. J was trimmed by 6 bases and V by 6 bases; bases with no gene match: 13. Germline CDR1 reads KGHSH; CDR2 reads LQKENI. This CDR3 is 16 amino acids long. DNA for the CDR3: TGTGCCAGCTCGCCCATGCTAGCGGACACTTCCGGGGAGCTGTTTTTT. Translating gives CASSPMLADTSGELFF.